This T cell receptor (beta chain) was captured in a study of molecular identifiers for immune sequencing clone quantification. Whole-study findings and limits: Clonotypes surpassing 20 RNA copies contained over 98% of effector molecules, versus under 1% in naive cells. With a barcode shared among identical TCR molecules, highly expanded clone sizes could be underestimated.

Each CDR3 protein is one row after TCRdb ran MiXCR on the PCR reads. The sample shows more than 450,000 distinct CDR3 sequences, about a quarter of them seen only once. Naive CD8 T cells underwent sorting with the CD8+CD4-CCR7+CD45RA+ definition. Germline CDR1 reads DFQATT; CDR2 reads SNEGSKA (reference sequence). Trimming cost V 3 bases and J 10 bases; bases outside gene matches: 8. The CDR3 is 14 amino acids. This clonotype was found many times. The antigen is not known. This clonotype was obtained from a human donor in good health. Some libraries in this study had Jurkat cell RNA spiked in. V and J are TRBV20-1 and TRBJ2-1, with TRBD2 identical over 11 bases. Sequenced input: naive CD8+ T cells from blood, with Jurkat cell RNA spiked in. The subset here: FACS-sorted CD8+CD4-CCR7+CD45RA+ naive T cells. The CDR3 DNA sequence: TGCAGTGCTAGCATACTAGCGGGAGAAGAGGAGCAGTTCTTC. Its translation is CSASILAGEEEQFF.